This TCR beta chain was sequenced during a study of T-cell memory formation after mild COVID-19. Comment on this clonotype: Its antigen remains unknown.

TCRdb re-analysed the 5' RACE reads in MiXCR, keeping a single row per CDR3 protein. The sample carries roughly 250,000 distinct CDR3 sequences, 15% to 20% recorded once. Findings and limits, study-wide: CD4+ bias marked clones expanding day 15 to 37, unlike balanced contracting clones.

Trimming removed 1 base from V and 8 bases from J, with 17 bases in between. The CDR3 is made up of 16 amino acids. Germline assignment: CDR1 LGHDT and CDR2 YNNKEL (reference sequence). Sample: PBMCs or a T cell subset sorted from them (not recorded which). The TCR was taken from a man aged 18 to 29 who had mild COVID-19 (a few samples of this study predate the infection). Cell type and time point are not known. The J gene is TRBJ1-4, the V gene TRBV3-1; D gene ambiguous. CDR3 DNA sequence: TGTGCCAGCAGCCAAGGTTTTATGCCTGCGGGAGAAAAACTGTTTTTT. Amino acids: CASSQGFMPAGEKLFF.